One sample yielded the 7 T cell receptor beta chains listed below, sequenced in a study of blood T cell repertoires in COVID-19. Assay: immunoSEQ multiplex PCR; the TCRdb copy retains only in-frame clones and omits some. This table holds about 32,000 clones, 75% to 90% found once. Material for sequencing was peripheral blood. The receptors shown here come from a man in his fifties with active or convalescent COVID-19.

CDR3 protein: CAWSAGLAGGPDEQFF. The CDR3 region has the DNA TGTGCCTGGAGTGCGGGACTAGCGGGAGGGCCGGATGAGCAGTTCTTC. This sequence joins TRBV30 and TRBJ2-1; 16 bases line up with TRBD2. The CDR3 is made up of 16 amino acids. CDR1 GTSNPN and CDR2 SVGIG come from the germline V gene (reference sequence). Trimming took 1 base from V and 8 from J; bases not matched to a gene: 5.

The chain carries TRBV6-1 and TRBJ2-7; TRBD1 matches at 8 bases. Looked up from germline, CDR1 is MNHNS and CDR2 is SASEGT. The trim removed 1 base at V and 2 bases at J, leaving 1 base unmatched. The CDR3 length is 14 residues. CDR3 bases: TGTGCCAGCAGTGAAGGGACAGGGACCTACGAGCAGTACTTC. Translated: CASSEGTGTYEQYF.

This clone was picked up a small number of times. The chain links TRBV6-1 to TRBJ2-2; D is unresolved. V gave up 1 base and J gave up 6 bases, with 9 bases separating them. Looked up from germline, CDR1 is MNHNS and CDR2 is SASEGT. The CDR3 spans 14 residues. CDR3 region: CASSEVSGSGELFF. DNA of the CDR3: TGTGCCAGCAGTGAAGTATCAGGCTCCGGGGAGCTGTTTTTT.

This clone was counted between two and nine times. The CDR3, as DNA: TGCGCCAGCAGCCAAGATAATGTTGAAAAACTGTTTTTT. It is translated as CASSQDNVEKLFF. The rearrangement links TRBV4-3 to TRBJ1-4; no definite D call. The CDR3 sequence is 13 residues long. CDR1 LGHNA and CDR2 YSLEER come from the germline V gene. The ends were cut back, 0 bases at V and 7 bases at J, with 6 bases in the middle.

The chain carries TRBV10-2 and TRBJ2-2; 8 nucleotides line up with TRBD1. Trimming at V came to 5 bases and at J to 7 bases, leaving 3 bases not matched to a gene. The CDR3 spans 13 residues. Germline V gives CDR1 WSHSY, CDR2 SAAADI. This CDR3 reads CASSLQGVGELFF. Here the CDR3 DNA reads TGCGCCAGCAGTCTACAGGGGGTCGGGGAGCTGTTTTTT.

The chain couples TRBV6-5 to TRBJ1-2; tentative D call: TRBD1 (6 bases). CDR3 size: 14 residues. Germline loops: CDR1 MNHEY, CDR2 SVGAGI. Trimming pared 5 bases from V and 6 bases from J, leaving 16 bases between. CDR3 nucleotide sequence: TGTGCCAGCAGTCCCTCGGGGGGCGCGGATGGCTACACCTTC. This sequence encodes CASSPSGGADGYTF.

The chain couples TRBV4-2 to TRBJ2-7, with TRBD1 identical over 7 bases. V lost 1 base, J lost 2 bases, and 5 bases stayed unmatched. This CDR3 contains 15 residues. Per the germline V gene, CDR1 is LGHNA and CDR2 is YNFKEQ. The CDR3 spells CASSQGDRVTYEQYF. DNA for the CDR3: TGTGCCAGCAGCCAAGGAGACAGGGTAACCTACGAGCAGTACTTC.